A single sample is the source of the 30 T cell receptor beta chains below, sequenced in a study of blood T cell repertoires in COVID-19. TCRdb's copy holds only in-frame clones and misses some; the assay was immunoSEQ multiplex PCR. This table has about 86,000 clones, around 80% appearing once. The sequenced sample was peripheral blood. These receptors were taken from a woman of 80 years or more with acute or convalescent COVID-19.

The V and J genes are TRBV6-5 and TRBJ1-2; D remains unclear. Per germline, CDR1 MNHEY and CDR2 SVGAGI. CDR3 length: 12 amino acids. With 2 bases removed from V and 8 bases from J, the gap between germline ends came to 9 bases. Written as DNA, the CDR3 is TGTGCCAGCAGTTACGGAGCCGGGGGCTACACCTTC. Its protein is CASSYGAGGYTF.

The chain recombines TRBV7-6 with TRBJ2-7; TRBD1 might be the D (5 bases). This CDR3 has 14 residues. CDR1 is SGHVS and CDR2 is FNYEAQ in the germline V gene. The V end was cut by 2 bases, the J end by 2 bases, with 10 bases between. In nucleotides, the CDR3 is TGTGCCAGCAGCTTATCTGGACAAACCTACGAGCAGTACTTC. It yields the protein CASSLSGQTYEQYF.

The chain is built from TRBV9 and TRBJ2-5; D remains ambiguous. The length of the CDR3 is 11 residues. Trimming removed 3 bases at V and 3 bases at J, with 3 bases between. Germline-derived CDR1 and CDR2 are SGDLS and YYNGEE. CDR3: CASSAEETQYF. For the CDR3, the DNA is TGTGCCAGCAGCGCAGAAGAGACCCAGTACTTC. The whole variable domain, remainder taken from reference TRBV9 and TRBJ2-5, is DSGVTQTPKHLITATGQRVTLRCSPRSGDLSVYWYQQSLDQGLQFLIQYYNGEERAKGNILERFSAQQFPDLHSELNLSSLELGDSALYFCASSAEETQYFGPGTRLLVL.

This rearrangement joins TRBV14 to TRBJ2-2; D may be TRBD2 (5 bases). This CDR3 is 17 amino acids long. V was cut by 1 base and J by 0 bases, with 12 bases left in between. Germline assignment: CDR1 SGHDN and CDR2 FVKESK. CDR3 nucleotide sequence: TGTGCCAGCAGCCAAGGGGGAGCCGCCCCGAACACCGGGGAGCTGTTTTTT. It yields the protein CASSQGGAAPNTGELFF.

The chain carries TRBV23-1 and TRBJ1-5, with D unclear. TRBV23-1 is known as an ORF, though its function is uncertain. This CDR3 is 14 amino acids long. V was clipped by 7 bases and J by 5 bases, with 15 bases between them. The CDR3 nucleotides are TGCGCCAGCACTCCAGGTATAAGGTATCAGCCCCAGCATTTT. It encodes CASTPGIRYQPQHF.

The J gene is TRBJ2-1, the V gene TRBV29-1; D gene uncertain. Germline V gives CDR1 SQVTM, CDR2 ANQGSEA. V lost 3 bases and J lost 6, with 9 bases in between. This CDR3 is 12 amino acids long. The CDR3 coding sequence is TGCAGCGTTGAGTCCCTAGTCAATGAGCAGTTCTTC. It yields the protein CSVESLVNEQFF.

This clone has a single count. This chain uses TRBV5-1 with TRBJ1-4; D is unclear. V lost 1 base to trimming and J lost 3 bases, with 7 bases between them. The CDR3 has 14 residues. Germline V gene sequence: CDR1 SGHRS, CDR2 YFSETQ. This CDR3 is CASSLRTPNEKLFF. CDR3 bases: TGCGCCAGCAGCTTGAGGACTCCTAATGAAAAACTGTTTTTT.

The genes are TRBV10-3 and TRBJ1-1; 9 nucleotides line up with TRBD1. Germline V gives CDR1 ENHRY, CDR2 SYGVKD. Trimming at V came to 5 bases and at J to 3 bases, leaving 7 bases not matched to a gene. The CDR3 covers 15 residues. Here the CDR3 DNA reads TGTGCCATCAGTACCCCGGACAGGGGAGACACTGAAGCTTTCTTT. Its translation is CAISTPDRGDTEAFF.

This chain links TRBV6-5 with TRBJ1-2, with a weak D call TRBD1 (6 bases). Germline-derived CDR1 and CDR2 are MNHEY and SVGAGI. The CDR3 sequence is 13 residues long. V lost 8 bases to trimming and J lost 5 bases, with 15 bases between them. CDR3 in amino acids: CASVESRGYGYTF. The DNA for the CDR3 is TGTGCCAGCGTCGAGTCCAGGGGATATGGCTACACCTTC.

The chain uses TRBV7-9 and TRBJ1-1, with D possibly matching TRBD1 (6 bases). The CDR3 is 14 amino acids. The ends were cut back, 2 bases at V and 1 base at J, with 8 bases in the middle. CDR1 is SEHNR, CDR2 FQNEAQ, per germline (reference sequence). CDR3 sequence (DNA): TGTGCCAGCAGCTTAAGACAGGCGAACACTGAAGCTTTCTTT. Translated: CASSLRQANTEAFF.

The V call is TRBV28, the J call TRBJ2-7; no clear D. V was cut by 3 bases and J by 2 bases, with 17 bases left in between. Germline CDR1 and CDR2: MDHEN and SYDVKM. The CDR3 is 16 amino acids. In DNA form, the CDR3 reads TGTGCCAGCAGTTTCCCGAGGCCCTCACCCCCCTACGAGCAGTACTTC. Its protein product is CASSFPRPSPPYEQYF.

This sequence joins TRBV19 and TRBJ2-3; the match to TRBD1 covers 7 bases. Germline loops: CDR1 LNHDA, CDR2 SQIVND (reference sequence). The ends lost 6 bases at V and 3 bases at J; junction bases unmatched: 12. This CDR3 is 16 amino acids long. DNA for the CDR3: TGTGCCAGTAGAGATGCACAGGGGCTCGGGACAGATACGCAGTATTTT. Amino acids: CASRDAQGLGTDTQYF.

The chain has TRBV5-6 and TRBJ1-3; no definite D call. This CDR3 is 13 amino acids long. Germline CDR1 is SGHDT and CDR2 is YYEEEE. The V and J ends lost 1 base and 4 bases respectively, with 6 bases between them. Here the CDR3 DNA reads TGTGCCAGCAGCTTGAAGCGGGGAAACACCATATATTTT. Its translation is CASSLKRGNTIYF.

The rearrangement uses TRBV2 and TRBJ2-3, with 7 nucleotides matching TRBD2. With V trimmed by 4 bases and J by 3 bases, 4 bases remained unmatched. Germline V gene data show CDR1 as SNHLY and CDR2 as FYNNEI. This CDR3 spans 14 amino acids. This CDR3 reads CASSGLAVTDTQYF. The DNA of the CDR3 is TGTGCCAGCAGTGGGCTAGCGGTGACAGATACGCAGTATTTT. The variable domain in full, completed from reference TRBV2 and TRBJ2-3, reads EPEVTQTPSHQVTQMGQEVILRCVPISNHLYFYWYRQILGQKVEFLVSFYNNEISEKSEIFDDQFSVERPDGSNFTLKIRSTKLEDSAMYFCASSGLAVTDTQYFGPGTRLTVL.

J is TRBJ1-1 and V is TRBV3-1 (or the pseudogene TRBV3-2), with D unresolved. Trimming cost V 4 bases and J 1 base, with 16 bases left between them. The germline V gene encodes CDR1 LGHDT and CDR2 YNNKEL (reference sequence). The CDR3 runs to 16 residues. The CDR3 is CASSRSPAGRNTEAFF. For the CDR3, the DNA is TGTGCCAGCAGCCGCTCCCCTGCGGGGAGGAACACTGAAGCTTTCTTT.

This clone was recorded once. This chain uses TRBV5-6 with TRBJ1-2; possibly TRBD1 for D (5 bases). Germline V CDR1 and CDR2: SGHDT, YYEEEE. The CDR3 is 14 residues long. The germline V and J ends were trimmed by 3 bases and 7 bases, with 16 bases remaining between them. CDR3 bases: TGTGCCAGCAGCTCTACCCAGGGTCCCGGTGGCTACACCTTC. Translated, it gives CASSSTQGPGGYTF.

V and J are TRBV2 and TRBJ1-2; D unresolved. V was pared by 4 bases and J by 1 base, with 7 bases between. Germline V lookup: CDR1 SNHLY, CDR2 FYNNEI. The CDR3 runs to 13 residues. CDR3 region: CASSAEDNYGYTF. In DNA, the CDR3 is TGTGCCAGCAGTGCGGAGGATAACTATGGCTACACCTTC.

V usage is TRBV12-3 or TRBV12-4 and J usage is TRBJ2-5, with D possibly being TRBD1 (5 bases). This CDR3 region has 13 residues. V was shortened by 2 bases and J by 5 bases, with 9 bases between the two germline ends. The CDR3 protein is CASSLWGAETQYF. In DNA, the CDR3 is TGTGCCAGCAGTTTATGGGGCGCCGAGACCCAGTACTTC.

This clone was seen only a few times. The CDR3 sequence: CASSLLYLGGSGANVLTF. In DNA form, the CDR3 reads TGTGCCAGCAGTCTATTGTACTTGGGGGGCTCTGGGGCCAACGTCCTGACTTTC. This chain joins TRBV28 and TRBJ2-6; TRBD2 is a possible D gene (6 bases). V shed 5 bases and J shed 0 bases, with 17 bases lying between them. The length of the CDR3 is 18 residues. Looked up from germline, CDR1 is MDHEN and CDR2 is SYDVKM.

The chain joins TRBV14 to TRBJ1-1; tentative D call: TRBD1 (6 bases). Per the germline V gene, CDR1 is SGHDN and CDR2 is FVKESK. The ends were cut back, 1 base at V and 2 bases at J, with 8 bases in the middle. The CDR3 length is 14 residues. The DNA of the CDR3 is TGTGCCAGCAGCCAAGTCAGGGGTAACACTGAAGCTTTCTTT. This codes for CASSQVRGNTEAFF.

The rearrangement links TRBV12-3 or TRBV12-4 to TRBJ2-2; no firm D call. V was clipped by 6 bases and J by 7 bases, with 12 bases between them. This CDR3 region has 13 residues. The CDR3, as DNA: TGTGCCAGCAGCTTCAACACGAACGGGGAGCTGTTTTTT. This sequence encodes CASSFNTNGELFF.

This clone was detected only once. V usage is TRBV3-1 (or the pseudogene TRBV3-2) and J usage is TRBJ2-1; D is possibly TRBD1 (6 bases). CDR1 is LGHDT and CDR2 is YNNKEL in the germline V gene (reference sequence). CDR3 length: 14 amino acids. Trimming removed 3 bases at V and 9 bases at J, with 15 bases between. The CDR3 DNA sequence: TGTGCCAGCAGCCAGCCCACAGGGTATGGTGAGCAGTTCTTC. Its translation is CASSQPTGYGEQFF.

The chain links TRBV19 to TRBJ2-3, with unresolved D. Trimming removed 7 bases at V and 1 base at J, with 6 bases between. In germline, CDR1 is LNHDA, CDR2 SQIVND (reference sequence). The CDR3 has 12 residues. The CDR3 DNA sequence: TGTGCCAGTAAAACGGGCACAGATACGCAGTATTTT. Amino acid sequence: CASKTGTDTQYF. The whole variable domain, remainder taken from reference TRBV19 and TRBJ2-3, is DGGITQSPKYLFRKEGQNVTLSCEQNLNHDAMYWYRQDPGQGLRLIYYSQIVNDFQKGDIAEGYSVSREKKESFPLTVTSAQKNPTAFYLCASKTGTDTQYFGPGTRLTVL.

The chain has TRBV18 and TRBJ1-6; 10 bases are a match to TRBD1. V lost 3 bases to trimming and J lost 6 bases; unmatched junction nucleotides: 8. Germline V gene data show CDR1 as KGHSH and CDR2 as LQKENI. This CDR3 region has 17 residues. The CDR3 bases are TGTGCCAGCTCACCCACGGACAGGGGGACCCTTAATTCACCCCTCCACTTT. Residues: CASSPTDRGTLNSPLHF.

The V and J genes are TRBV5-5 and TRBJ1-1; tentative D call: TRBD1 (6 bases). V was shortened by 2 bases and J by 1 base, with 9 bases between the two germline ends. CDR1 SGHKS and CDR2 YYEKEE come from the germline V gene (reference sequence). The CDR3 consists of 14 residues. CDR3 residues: CASSLGTRNTEAFF. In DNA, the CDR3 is TGTGCCAGCAGCTTAGGGACAAGGAACACTGAAGCTTTCTTT. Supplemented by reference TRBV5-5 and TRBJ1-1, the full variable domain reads DAGVTQSPTHLIKTRGQQVTLRCSPISGHKSVSWYQQVLGQGPQFIFQYYEKEERGRGNFPDRFSARQFPNYSSELNVNALLLGDSALYLCASSLGTRNTEAFFGQGTRLTVV.

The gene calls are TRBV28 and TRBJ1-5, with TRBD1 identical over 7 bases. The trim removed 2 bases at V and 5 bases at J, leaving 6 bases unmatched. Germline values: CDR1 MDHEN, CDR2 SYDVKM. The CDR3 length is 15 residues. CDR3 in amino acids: CASSLKGAADQPQHF. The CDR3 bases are TGTGCCAGCAGTTTAAAGGGGGCGGCGGATCAGCCCCAGCATTTT. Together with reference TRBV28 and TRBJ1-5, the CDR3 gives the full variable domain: DVKVTQSSRYLVKRTGEKVFLECVQDMDHENMFWYRQDPGLGLRLIYFSYDVKMKEKGDIPEGYSVSREKKERFSLILESASTNQTSMYLCASSLKGAADQPQHFGDGTRLSIL.

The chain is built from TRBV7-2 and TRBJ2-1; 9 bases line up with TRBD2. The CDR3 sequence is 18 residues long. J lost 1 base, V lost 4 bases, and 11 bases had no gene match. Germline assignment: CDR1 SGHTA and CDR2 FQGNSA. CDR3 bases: TGTGCCAGCAGCTCCGACGGAGTACTAGCGGGTTCCTACAATGAGCAGTTCTTC. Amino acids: CASSSDGVLAGSYNEQFF. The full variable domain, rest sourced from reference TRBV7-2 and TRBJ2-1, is GAGVSQSPSNKVTEKGKDVELRCDPISGHTALYWYRQSLGQGLEFLIYFQGNSAPDKSGLPSDRFSAERTGGSVSTLTIQRTQQEDSAVYLCASSSDGVLAGSYNEQFFGPGTRLTVL.

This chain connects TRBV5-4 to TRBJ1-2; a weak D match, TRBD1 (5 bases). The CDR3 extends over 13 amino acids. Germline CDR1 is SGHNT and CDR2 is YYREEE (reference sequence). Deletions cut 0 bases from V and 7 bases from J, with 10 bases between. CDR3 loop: CASSLAGIGGYTF. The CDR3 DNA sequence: TGTGCCAGCAGCTTGGCAGGGATCGGTGGCTACACCTTC. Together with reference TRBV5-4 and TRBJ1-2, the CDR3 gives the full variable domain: ETGVTQSPTHLIKTRGQQVTLRCSSQSGHNTVSWYQQALGQGPQFIFQYYREEENGRGNFPPRFSGLQFPNYSSELNVNALELDDSALYLCASSLAGIGGYTFGSGTRLTVV.

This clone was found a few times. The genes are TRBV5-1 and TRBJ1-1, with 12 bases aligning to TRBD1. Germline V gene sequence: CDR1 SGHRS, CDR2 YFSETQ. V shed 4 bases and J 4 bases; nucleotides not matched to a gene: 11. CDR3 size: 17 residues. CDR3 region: CASSGGTGGFSSTEAFF. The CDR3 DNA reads TGCGCCAGCAGCGGCGGGACAGGGGGCTTTTCAAGCACTGAAGCTTTCTTT. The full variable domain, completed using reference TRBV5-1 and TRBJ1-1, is KAGVTQTPRYLIKTRGQQVTLSCSPISGHRSVSWYQQTPGQGLQFLFEYFSETQRNKGNFPGRFSGRQFSNSRSEMNVSTLELGDSALYLCASSGGTGGFSSTEAFFGQGTRLTVV.

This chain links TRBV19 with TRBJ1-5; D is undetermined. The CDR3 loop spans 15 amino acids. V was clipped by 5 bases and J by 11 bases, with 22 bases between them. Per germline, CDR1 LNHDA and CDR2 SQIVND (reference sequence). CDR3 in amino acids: CASSLLAEVSAAQHF. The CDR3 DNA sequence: TGTGCCAGTAGTCTCCTGGCAGAGGTATCCGCAGCCCAGCATTTT.